This T cell receptor (beta chain) was captured by sequencing in a study of beta chain features in type 1 diabetes (dated by TCRdb to the late 2010s). Describing the broader study: No differences in mean age, gender distribution, total cell number or subset yield were found between patients and healthy donors. In the study, recently diagnosed type 1 diabetes patients and matched healthy donors were compared on the TCRB repertoires of their sorted circulating CD4+ T cell subsets. A total of some 110 million sorted cells were examined across all samples, and the number of cells per subset was strongly correlated with RNA yield. Whereas all 30 or so donors provided naive and central memory subsets, regulatory and stem cell-like memory subsets were isolated from just 8 patients and roughly 8 healthy donors. Overall results and qualifications from the work: Naive, central memory and regulatory TCRB repertoires appeared more similar among patients than among healthy donors. Only small numbers of individuals were included in the HLA sub-analyses, which left unresolved whether HLA type had any influence on TCRB rearrangement. At VDJ recombination sites, type 1 diabetes patients had fewer insertions and more deleted nucleotides, which implies abnormalities in thymic rearrangement. Shorter templates might have been favored by PCR, but patient and control samples were amplified and corrected together, so both groups would have been affected equally by any skew. A moderate but significant shortening of TCRB CDR3 length was observed in type 1 diabetes patients in all four CD4+ subsets. Because cDNA rather than genomic DNA was sequenced, highly expressing activated cells could have been over-represented, although no difference in activation and CD3 levels was found between groups.

The entire isolated RNA was reverse transcribed using the High Capacity cDNA Reverse Transcription Kit, and thus expressed TCRB transcripts were sequenced. Naive, central memory and regulatory T cell samples underwent deep immunoSEQ sequencing, averaging around 3.7 million total reads per sample. After sorted cells were lysed in RLT buffer, RNA was extracted with DNase-treated RNeasy Micro or Mini kits, with the choice depending on cell number. Each cell subset was processed on its own to prevent cross-contamination, while patient and healthy donor samples were processed together. The immunoSEQ multiplex PCR was used to amplify TCRB sequences from cDNA, generating 87-bp fragments that spanned the CDR3 region. Sequencing of the amplicons was done on the Illumina HiSeq platform. Per the original workflow: PCR bias was corrected computationally using synthetic template baselines, and reads within Hamming distance 2 were collapsed, with unmergeable singletons discarded. Reads were aligned to IMGT to assign V, D and J genes, CDR3 length, and insertions or deletions at six rearrangement sites. Clonotype counts were normalized to sorted cell number within each subset before computing true diversity and Gini coefficients with the tcR R package. The overlap coefficient, calculated on TCRB nucleotide sequences, was used to measure repertoire sharing. As a proxy for the pre-selection repertoire, out-of-frame TCRB sequences from naive cells were analyzed. The clones in this table, taken by TCRdb from immuneACCESS, are in-frame only. Not every clone is retained; where verified, under half of the shortfall comes from an unresolved V gene, and the cause of the rest is unknown. V, J and clone size are those of that table, while D and trimming were read from the DNA. This sample lists around 150,000 clones; around 63% were detected once. Jointly, the top ten make up nearly 0.09% of the sample.

From each donor, a single peripheral blood sample of 95 to 150 mL on average was drawn into heparinised tubes. Naive, central memory, regulatory and stem cell-like memory CD4+ T cells were sorted on a BD FACSAria II using a panel including CD45RO, CCR7, CD25, CD127, CD95 and CD27. All sorted populations exceeded 98% purity. Right away, PBMCs were isolated by Lymphoprep density gradient centrifugation and were stained directly, with no culture step. Samples were stained and sorted in pairs, with one healthy donor and one patient per experiment, so that batch effects were minimized. On this clone: The antigen it recognizes is unknown. Base-call qualities are not available, and no considerably larger clone is one nucleotide away.

The germline V gene sets CDR1 to SQVTM and CDR2 to ANQGSEA. Including the terminal cysteine and phenylalanine, the CDR3 comprises 13 residues. The kept DNA is CDR3 alone, 39 bases in frame from the first base. The junction shows trimming of 4 bases on V and 3 bases on J, plus 10 bases between the germline ends. This clonotype originated in a man younger than 40 with type 1 diabetes. The specimen sequenced was naive CD4+ T cells from blood. The cell subset or site label on this specimen signifies: true naive CD4+ T cells. The chain couples TRBV29-1 to TRBJ1-5; D gene: possibly TRBD1, on 6 matching bases. The DNA reads as follows: TGCAGCGTTGCCGGACAGTCCAATCAGCCCCAGCATTTT. Translated, this gives CSVAGQSNQPQHF.